These 2 T cell receptor beta chains were all obtained from the same sample, sequenced in a study of blood T cell repertoires in COVID-19 (TCRdb year 2020). Library preparation used the immunoSEQ multiplex PCR assay. The table was pulled from immuneACCESS by TCRdb, which kept in-frame rearrangements only. Such tables lose some clones; where checked, under half of the loss comes from unresolved V genes, and the rest has no known cause. Across this sample there are more than 300,000 clones, with about 87% seen only once. More than 9% of the sample lies in the top ten. What was sequenced was peripheral blood. Every receptor here comes from a woman aged 25 to 39 with COVID-19, enrolled during active disease.

The chain recombines TRBV6-5 with TRBJ2-7; perhaps TRBD1 as D (6 bases). Trimming shortened V by 6 bases and J by 5 bases, and 20 bases separated the two germline ends. Looked up from germline, CDR1 is MNHEY and CDR2 is SVGAGI. The CDR3 runs to 15 residues. This CDR3 reads CASSPDRWGRNEQYF. As DNA, the CDR3 is TGTGCCAGCAGCCCCGACAGGTGGGGGAGAAACGAGCAGTACTTC.

The chain links TRBV11-2 to TRBJ2-1; a possible D gene is TRBD1 (5 bases). Between the trimmed V and J ends, which lost 4 bases and 8 bases, there was a span of 15 bases. CDR1 is SGHAT and CDR2 is FQNNGV in the germline V gene. This CDR3 contains 14 residues. In DNA, the CDR3 is TGTGCCAGCAGCTCGACCCAGGGTCTGGATGAGCAGTTCTTC. Translating gives CASSSTQGLDEQFF.